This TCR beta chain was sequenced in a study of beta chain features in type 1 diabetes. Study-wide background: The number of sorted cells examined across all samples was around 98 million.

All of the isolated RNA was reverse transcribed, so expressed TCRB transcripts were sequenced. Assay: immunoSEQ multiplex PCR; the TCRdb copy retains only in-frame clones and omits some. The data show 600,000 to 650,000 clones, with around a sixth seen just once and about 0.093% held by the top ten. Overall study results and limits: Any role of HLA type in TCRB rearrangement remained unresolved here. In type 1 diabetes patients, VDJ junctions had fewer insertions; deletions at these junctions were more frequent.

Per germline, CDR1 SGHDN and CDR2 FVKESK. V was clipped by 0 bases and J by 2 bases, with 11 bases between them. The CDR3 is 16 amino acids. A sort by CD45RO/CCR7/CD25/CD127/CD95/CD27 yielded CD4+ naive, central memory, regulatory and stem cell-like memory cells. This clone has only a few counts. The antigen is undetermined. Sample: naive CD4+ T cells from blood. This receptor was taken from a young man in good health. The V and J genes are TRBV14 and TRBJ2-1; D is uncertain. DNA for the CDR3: TGTGCCAGCAGCCAAGATACCGGATCAACCTACAATGAGCAGTTCTTC. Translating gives CASSQDTGSTYNEQFF.